These T cell receptor beta chains were read from a single sample in a study of T cell repertoires in cytomegalovirus infection. The antigens for these receptors are not known. TCRdb reprocessed the reads with MiXCR, giving one entry per CDR3 protein. The data show approximately 990,000 distinct CDR3 sequences, under 40% seen once. Material: cultured CD8+ T cells from PBMCs, obtained from culture after CMV antigen stimulation. The origin of the receptors is a human donor in good health (CMV status not recorded). Some clones in this sample may be carry-over from other donors' samples. The conserved cysteine and the conserved F or W are not part of the CDR3 here.

v_call cdr3_aa
TRBV29-1 SAPDRGPQGYT
TRBV24-1 ATSDFSGLNTGELF
TRBV19 ASSIGRGNEQF
TRBV6-1 ASRSSGNQPQH
TRBV7-2 ASSSSSGGAGNEQF
TRBV7-9 ASSLLTGVYTEAF
TRBV28 ASTPRGSRETQY
TRBV12-5 ASGFSTSGGDQETQY
TRBV7-2 ASSFLGSVEETQY
TRBV27 ASGEAGKAF
TRBV6-1 ASRGLAEQFNEQF
TRBV29-1 STEWGLREPYNEQF